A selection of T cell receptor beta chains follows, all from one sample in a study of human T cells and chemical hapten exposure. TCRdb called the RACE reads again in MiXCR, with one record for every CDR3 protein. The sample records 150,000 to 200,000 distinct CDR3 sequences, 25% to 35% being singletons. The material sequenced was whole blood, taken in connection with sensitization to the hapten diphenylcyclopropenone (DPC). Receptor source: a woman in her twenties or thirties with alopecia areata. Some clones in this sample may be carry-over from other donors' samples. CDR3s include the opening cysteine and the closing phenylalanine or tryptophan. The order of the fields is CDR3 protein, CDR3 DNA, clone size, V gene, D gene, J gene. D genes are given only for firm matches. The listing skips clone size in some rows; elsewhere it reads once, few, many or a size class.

CDR3: CASNRAGSRPDTQYF
DNA: TGTGCCAGCAATAGGGCGGGATCCCGCCCAGATACGCAGTATTTT
size: few
V: TRBV12-3/TRBV12-4
D: .
J: TRBJ2-3

CDR3: CASSMPLGSYSPLHF
DNA: TGTGCCAGTAGTATGCCCCTCGGAAGCTATTCACCCCTCCACTTT
size: few
V: TRBV19
D: .
J: TRBJ1-6

CDR3: CSAPGGVWEYF
DNA: TGCAGTGCACCCGGGGGGGTGTGGGAGTACTTC
size: .
V: TRBV20-1
D: TRBD2
J: TRBJ2-4

CDR3: CASSEQGHQNIQYF
DNA: TGTGCCAGCAGCGAACAGGGACACCAAAACATTCAGTACTTC
size: many
V: TRBV21-1
D: .
J: TRBJ2-4

CDR3: CASSDSGSYEQYF
DNA: TGTGCCAGCAGCGACAGCGGTTCCTACGAGCAGTACTTC
size: .
V: TRBV27
D: .
J: TRBJ2-7

CDR3: CASSVGQANTEAFF
DNA: TGTGCCAGCAGCGTGGGACAGGCAAACACTGAAGCTTTCTTT
size: .
V: TRBV13
D: TRBD1
J: TRBJ1-1

CDR3: CASGRNNEQFF
DNA: TGTGCCAGCGGACGGAACAATGAGCAGTTCTTC
size: .
V: TRBV24-1
D: .
J: TRBJ2-1

CDR3: CASSLGDINNSPLHF
DNA: TGTGCCAGCAGCTTAGGGGATATCAATAATTCACCCCTCCACTTT
size: .
V: TRBV7-2
D: .
J: TRBJ1-6

CDR3: CSVEGTSAEETQYF
DNA: TGCAGCGTTGAGGGGACAAGCGCCGAAGAGACCCAGTACTTC
size: few
V: TRBV29-1
D: .
J: TRBJ2-5

CDR3: CASSGQGAGGYTF
DNA: TGTGCCAGCAGCGGACAGGGCGCAGGTGGCTACACCTTC
size: few
V: TRBV2
D: TRBD1
J: TRBJ1-2

CDR3: CASTMNRFPNTEAFF
DNA: TGCGCCAGCACCATGAACAGGTTTCCCAACACTGAAGCTTTCTTT
size: .
V: TRBV5-1
D: .
J: TRBJ1-1

CDR3: CASMQPGENEQFF
DNA: TGTGCCAGCATGCAGCCGGGGGAGAATGAGCAGTTCTTC
size: few
V: TRBV2
D: .
J: TRBJ2-1

CDR3: CASSVGKGANYNSPLHF
DNA: TGTGCCAGCAGCGTAGGTAAAGGTGCCAACTATAATTCACCCCTCCACTTT
size: few
V: TRBV9
D: .
J: TRBJ1-6

CDR3: CSVEDRDREKAFF
DNA: TGCAGCGTTGAAGATCGGGACAGGGAAAAAGCTTTCTTT
size: .
V: TRBV29-1
D: TRBD1
J: TRBJ1-1

CDR3: CASRPWTGFRTFF
DNA: TGTGCCAGCAGACCATGGACAGGGTTTAGGACTTTCTTT
size: few
V: TRBV6-5
D: TRBD1
J: TRBJ1-1

CDR3: CSGGPPETQYF
DNA: TGCAGCGGAGGACCGCCGGAGACCCAGTACTTC
size: .
V: TRBV29-1
D: .
J: TRBJ2-5

CDR3: CASSLLGGGQPQHF
DNA: TGTGCCAGCAGCTTGTTAGGGGGGGGTCAGCCCCAGCATTTT
size: .
V: TRBV5-6
D: .
J: TRBJ1-5

CDR3: CATVAGGFDEQFF
DNA: TGTGCCACCGTAGCGGGAGGGTTCGATGAGCAGTTCTTC
size: .
V: TRBV10-3
D: TRBD2
J: TRBJ2-1

CDR3: CASSPPLAKIEAFF
DNA: TGTGCCAGCTCACCACCCCTGGCCAAGATTGAAGCTTTCTTT
size: .
V: TRBV18
D: .
J: TRBJ1-1

CDR3: CASSTINSGANVLTF
DNA: TGTGCCAGCAGTACAATAAACTCTGGGGCCAACGTCCTGACTTTC
size: many
V: TRBV27
D: .
J: TRBJ2-6

CDR3: CSVIQTGYGTEAFF
DNA: TGCAGCGTTATACAGACAGGGTACGGCACTGAAGCTTTCTTT
size: .
V: TRBV29-1
D: TRBD1
J: TRBJ1-1

CDR3: CASSLDRGEQYF
DNA: TGTGCCAGCAGCCTCGACAGGGGCGAGCAGTACTTC
size: .
V: TRBV5-4
D: TRBD1
J: TRBJ2-7

CDR3: CASSRSGTGANVLTF
DNA: TGTGCCAGCAGCCGTTCGGGGACCGGGGCCAACGTCCTGACTTTC
size: .
V: TRBV28
D: .
J: TRBJ2-6

CDR3: CASGERGADEQFF
DNA: TGCGCCAGCGGCGAGAGAGGGGCCGATGAGCAGTTCTTC
size: .
V: TRBV5-1
D: .
J: TRBJ2-1

CDR3: CASSGSGPEALWNGYTF
DNA: TGTGCCAGCAGTGGATCAGGGCCCGAGGCCCTTTGGAATGGCTACACCTTC
size: few
V: TRBV6-5
D: .
J: TRBJ1-2

CDR3: CAIMPSGVGTDTQYF
DNA: TGTGCCATCATGCCTAGCGGAGTCGGCACAGATACGCAGTATTTT
size: .
V: TRBV10-3
D: TRBD2
J: TRBJ2-3

CDR3: CASSQGDREKQPQHF
DNA: TGTGCCAGCAGCCAAGGGGACAGAGAAAAGCAGCCCCAGCATTTT
size: many
V: TRBV5-8
D: TRBD1
J: TRBJ1-5

CDR3: CASSRLTGAGTGELFF
DNA: TGTGCCAGCAGCCGCCTAACCGGGGCCGGCACCGGGGAGCTGTTTTTT
size: .
V: TRBV11-2
D: .
J: TRBJ2-2

CDR3: CASTPDHRGSDSPLHF
DNA: TGCGCCAGCACCCCCGACCACAGGGGGTCGGATTCACCCCTCCACTTT
size: once
V: TRBV5-1
D: TRBD1
J: TRBJ1-6